This entry lists 17 T cell receptor beta chains sequenced from one sample in a study of cytomegalovirus exposure and HLA in healthy donors. It was with 60 Vbeta and 13 Jbeta primers that the PCR ran. The method was immunoSEQ multiplex PCR; TCRdb's version includes in-frame clones alone and lacks a portion of them. This repertoire shows about 150,000 clones, 60% to 80% found once; its top ten account for around 0.99%. Sequencing was done on a sample of PBMCs. The receptors derive from a male donor in good health and CMV-seronegative.

This clone was detected only once. The CDR3 sequence: CSATANTEAFF. The CDR3 bases are TGCAGTGCAACAGCGAACACTGAAGCTTTCTTT. The chain links TRBV20-1 to TRBJ1-1; D not resolved. V gave up 6 bases and J gave up 1 base, with 6 bases separating them. The CDR3 spans 11 residues. Germline lookup yields CDR1 DFQATT and CDR2 SNEGSKA (reference sequence).

The genes are TRBV5-5 and TRBJ2-7, with 8 bases fitting TRBD2. CDR1 and CDR2 (germline): SGHKS, YYEKEE (reference sequence). This CDR3 is built from 16 residues. Trimming at V came to 3 bases and at J to 6 bases, leaving 14 bases not matched to a gene. CDR3 nucleotides: TGTGCCAGCAGCTCTAGAGCGGGGGTGGGCTATTCCGAGCAGTACTTC. It codes for CASSSRAGVGYSEQYF.

This chain links TRBV7-2 with TRBJ2-7; 10 bases are a match to TRBD2. The germline V gene has CDR1 SGHTA and CDR2 FQGNSA. CDR3 length: 16 amino acids. The V and J ends lost 2 bases and 0 bases, in that order; junction bases with no gene match: 4. The CDR3 sequence: CASSLNRLAGSYEQYF. The CDR3 DNA follows: TGTGCCAGCAGCTTAAACCGACTAGCGGGCTCCTACGAGCAGTACTTC.

V gene TRBV29-1 combines with J gene TRBJ2-7; D is unclear. This CDR3 contains 11 residues. CDR1 and CDR2 from the germline V gene are SQVTM and ANQGSEA. V was pared by 1 base and J by 3 bases, with 4 bases between. CDR3 coding DNA: TGCAGCGTTGAAGGGAGCTACGAGCAGTACTTC. Its translation: CSVEGSYEQYF.

The V call is TRBV9, the J call TRBJ2-2, with 10 bases identical to TRBD1. Germline V gives CDR1 SGDLS, CDR2 YYNGEE. This CDR3 contains 15 residues. Trimming took 0 bases from V and 5 from J; bases not matched to a gene: 1. The CDR3 sequence: CASSVEGQGTGELFF. CDR3 bases: TGTGCCAGCAGCGTAGAGGGACAGGGGACCGGGGAGCTGTTTTTT.

This clone showed up just a few times. The chain employs TRBV30 and TRBJ2-5; TRBD1 matches 8 bases. The CDR3 contains 13 residues. V lost 3 bases and J lost 7; bases outside the gene matches: 7. Germline loops: CDR1 GTSNPN, CDR2 SVGIG (reference sequence). CDR3 in amino acids: CAWSFGQGGTQYF. The DNA for the CDR3 is TGTGCCTGGAGCTTTGGACAGGGAGGGACCCAGTACTTC. The variable domain in full, completed from reference TRBV30 and TRBJ2-5, reads SQTIHQWPATLVQPVGSPLSLECTVEGTSNPNLYWYRQAAGRGLQLLFYSVGIGQISSEVPQNLSASRPQDRQFILSSKKLLLSDSGFYLCAWSFGQGGTQYFGPGTRLLVL.

DNA of the CDR3: TGTGCCAGCACCCCGGGGAGCAACGGTCAGCCCCAGCATTTT. Protein: CASTPGSNGQPQHF. V usage is TRBV6-6 and J usage is TRBJ1-5; unclear D gene. Trimming left V 7 bases short and J 6 bases short, with 16 bases between. In germline, CDR1 is MNHNY, CDR2 SVGAGI (reference sequence). The CDR3 runs 14 residues.

The rearrangement uses TRBV5-1 and TRBJ2-1; 11 bases map to TRBD2. Germline V gene data show CDR1 as SGHRS and CDR2 as YFSETQ. With V trimmed by 0 bases and J by 7 bases, 6 bases remained unmatched. The CDR3 sequence is 16 residues long. CDR3 DNA: TGCGCCAGCAGCTTGGTAGCGGGGGGGCCTATGAATGAGCAGTTCTTC. Protein sequence: CASSLVAGGPMNEQFF.

This clone was seen a single time. The V and J genes are TRBV4-1 and TRBJ2-1; 11 nucleotides line up with TRBD2. Germline values: CDR1 MGHRA, CDR2 YSYEKL. Germline trimming cut 0 bases from V and 8 bases from J; bases unmatched to any gene: 9. This CDR3 region has 17 residues. The chain's CDR3 is CASSQEALAGGRDEQFF. CDR3 nucleotide sequence: TGCGCCAGCAGCCAAGAAGCCCTAGCGGGGGGACGGGATGAGCAGTTCTTC.

The chain carries TRBV30 and TRBJ2-3, with D perhaps TRBD1 (6 bases). The length of the CDR3 is 13 residues. Trimming removed 5 bases at V and 2 bases at J, with 11 bases between. The V gene's germline CDR1 is GTSNPN and CDR2 SVGIG (reference sequence). CDR3 DNA sequence: TGTGCCTGGGGACAGATCCTCACAGATACGCAGTATTTT. Protein product: CAWGQILTDTQYF. Filled out from reference TRBV30 and TRBJ2-3, the complete variable domain reads SQTIHQWPATLVQPVGSPLSLECTVEGTSNPNLYWYRQAAGRGLQLLFYSVGIGQISSEVPQNLSASRPQDRQFILSSKKLLLSDSGFYLCAWGQILTDTQYFGPGTRLTVL.

This chain joins TRBV6-1 and TRBJ2-3; 7 bases line up with TRBD2. Germline CDR1 MNHNS, CDR2 SASEGT. Trimming took 3 bases from V and 0 from J; bases not matched to a gene: 9. This CDR3 contains 17 residues. CDR3 nucleotides: TGTGCCAGCAGTGATGGACTAGTGTGGCTTAGCACAGATACGCAGTATTTT. Amino acid sequence: CASSDGLVWLSTDTQYF.

The CDR3 is CASSQETVRAYEQYF. As DNA, the CDR3 is TGCGCCAGCAGCCAAGAGACAGTTAGAGCCTACGAGCAGTACTTC. V usage is TRBV4-1 and J usage is TRBJ2-7, with a tentative D call TRBD1 (5 bases). V shed 0 bases and J shed 2 bases, with 11 bases lying between them. The CDR3 consists of 15 residues. Germline lookup yields CDR1 MGHRA and CDR2 YSYEKL.

The CDR3 region has the DNA TGTGCCAGCAGCTCCTCCCAGGGCAGGATCTATGGCTACACCTTC. As protein: CASSSSQGRIYGYTF. The chain is built from TRBV7-9 and TRBJ1-2; a possible D gene is TRBD1 (5 bases). Germline CDR1 is SEHNR and CDR2 is FQNEAQ (reference sequence). The CDR3 has 15 residues. V was cut by 4 bases and J by 4 bases, with 16 bases left in between.

This clone was counted once. The genes are TRBV30 and TRBJ2-7, with D perhaps TRBD2 (5 bases). Between the trimmed V and J ends, which lost 7 bases and 3 bases, there was a span of 13 bases. The CDR3 sequence is 12 residues long. Germline V gene data show CDR1 as GTSNPN and CDR2 as SVGIG (reference sequence). The CDR3 sequence is CASAGMLYEQYF. As DNA, the CDR3 is TGTGCCTCCGCCGGGATGCTCTACGAGCAGTACTTC.

Written as DNA, the CDR3 is TGTGCCAGCAGCTTAGCGCTCATACGCGGGGGGGGCCAAGATACGCAGTATTTT. Residues: CASSLALIRGGGQDTQYF. The gene calls are TRBV7-9 and TRBJ2-3, with 9 bases lining up with TRBD2. CDR1 and CDR2 from the germline V gene are SEHNR and FQNEAQ (reference sequence). V lost 0 bases, J lost 5 bases, and 12 bases stayed unmatched. CDR3 length: 18 amino acids.

The chain uses TRBV30 and TRBJ2-2; 7 nucleotides agree with TRBD1. Germline V gives CDR1 GTSNPN, CDR2 SVGIG (reference sequence). The CDR3 runs 15 residues. Trimming cost V 7 bases and J 0 bases; bases outside gene matches: 8. CDR3 DNA: TGTGCCTACGACAGGGCAATCGCGAACACCGGGGAGCTGTTTTTT. Protein: CAYDRAIANTGELFF.

The V gene is TRBV19, the J gene TRBJ2-7; 9 bases map to TRBD2. The trim removed 5 bases at V and 2 bases at J, leaving 13 bases unmatched. The CDR3 consists of 17 residues. CDR1 is LNHDA, CDR2 SQIVND, per germline (reference sequence). CDR3 in DNA: TGTGCCAGTAGTGCTTCGAGCGGGGGGCTTTATCCCTACGAGCAGTACTTC. It translates to CASSASSGGLYPYEQYF. Complete variable domain (other parts from reference TRBV19 and TRBJ2-7): DGGITQSPKYLFRKEGQNVTLSCEQNLNHDAMYWYRQDPGQGLRLIYYSQIVNDFQKGDIAEGYSVSREKKESFPLTVTSAQKNPTAFYLCASSASSGGLYPYEQYFGPGTRLTVT.